The clone carrying this TCR beta chain appeared a single time. One junction end does not reproduce the germline sequence, and a read error may be involved. The sample originates from a study of blood T cell repertoires in COVID-19. This CDR3 is built from 16 residues. CDR1 and CDR2 (germline): SSHAT, FNYEAQ (reference sequence). Generated by immunoSEQ multiplex PCR, the TCRdb table keeps only in-frame clones and is missing some. The repertoire consists of 150,000 to 200,000 clones, with roughly 79% occurring once and the leading ten covering 11%. The origin of this receptor is a woman between 40 and 50 years old with COVID-19, enrolled during active disease. Material for sequencing was peripheral blood. The chain employs TRBV7-7 and TRBJ2-7; 9 bases match TRBD1. The CDR3 loop reads CASSFTTGTGIHEQYF. CDR3 DNA: TGTGCTAGCAGCTTTACAACCGGGACAGGGATCCACGAGCAGTACTTC.